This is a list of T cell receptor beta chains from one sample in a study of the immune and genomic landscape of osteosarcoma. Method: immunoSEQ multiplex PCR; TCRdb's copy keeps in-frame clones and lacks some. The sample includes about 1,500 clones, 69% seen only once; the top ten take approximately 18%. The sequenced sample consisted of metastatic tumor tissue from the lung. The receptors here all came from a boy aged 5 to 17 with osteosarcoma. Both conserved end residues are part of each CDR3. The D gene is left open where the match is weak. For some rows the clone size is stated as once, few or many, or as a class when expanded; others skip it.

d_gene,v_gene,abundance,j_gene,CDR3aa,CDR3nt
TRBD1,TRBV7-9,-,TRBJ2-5,CASSSDREPNQETQYF,TGTGCCAGCAGCTCCGACAGGGAACCCAACCAAGAGACCCAGTACTTC
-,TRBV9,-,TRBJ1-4,CASSDRGGSEKLFF,TGTGCCAGCAGCGACCGGGGAGGCTCCGAAAAACTGTTTTTT
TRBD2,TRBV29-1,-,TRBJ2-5,CSGTSGVQETQYF,TGCAGCGGGACTAGCGGTGTACAAGAGACCCAGTACTTC
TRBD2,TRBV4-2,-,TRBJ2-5,CASSQDRTSRQTQYF,TGTGCCAGCAGCCAAGATCGGACTAGCAGACAGACCCAGTACTTC
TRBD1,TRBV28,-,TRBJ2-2,CASSKWDRVSGELFF,TGTGCCAGCAGCAAATGGGACAGGGTATCCGGGGAGCTGTTTTTT
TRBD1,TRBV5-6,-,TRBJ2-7,CASSFESGQGAREQYF,TGTGCCAGCAGCTTTGAGTCGGGACAGGGGGCGCGGGAGCAGTACTTC
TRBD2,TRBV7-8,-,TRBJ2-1,CASSFSASGIGNEQFF,TGTGCCAGCAGCTTTTCCGCTAGCGGGATTGGCAATGAGCAGTTCTTC
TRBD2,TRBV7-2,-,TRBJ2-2,CASSTPRGGAVYTGELFF,TGTGCCAGCAGCACCCCCCGGGGGGGGGCAGTATATACCGGGGAGCTGTTTTTT
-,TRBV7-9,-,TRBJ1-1,CASSTISEGNTEAFF,TGTGCCAGCAGCACTATATCAGAAGGGAACACTGAAGCTTTCTTT
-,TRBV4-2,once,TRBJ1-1,CASSQGPAEAFF,TGTGCCAGCAGCCAAGGGCCGGCTGAAGCTTTCTTT
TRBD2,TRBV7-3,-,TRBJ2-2,CASSFQAGRGTGELFF,TGTGCCAGCAGCTTCCAAGCGGGGAGAGGCACCGGGGAGCTGTTTTTT
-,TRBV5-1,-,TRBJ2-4,CASSLEGHIQYF,TGCGCCAGCAGCTTGGAGGGGCACATTCAGTACTTC
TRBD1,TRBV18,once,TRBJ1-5,CASSPPGTEPQPQHF,TGTGCCAGCTCACCGCCCGGGACAGAACCTCAGCCCCAGCATTTT
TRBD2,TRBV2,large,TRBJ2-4,CASRGRTSGSVTIQYF,TGTGCCAGCAGGGGAAGGACTAGCGGGAGTGTTACCATTCAGTACTTC
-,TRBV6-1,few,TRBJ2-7,CASSEEEGGRYEQYF,TGTGCCAGCAGTGAAGAGGAGGGGGGGCGGTACGAGCAGTACTTC
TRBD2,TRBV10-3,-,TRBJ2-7,CAISQNSGGAGEQYF,TGTGCCATCAGCCAAAATAGCGGGGGGGCAGGCGAGCAGTACTTC
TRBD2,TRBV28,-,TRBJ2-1,CASSFMAGVVGEQFF,TGTGCCAGCAGTTTCATGGCGGGAGTCGTTGGTGAGCAGTTCTTC
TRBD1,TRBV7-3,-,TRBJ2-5,CASSFQGQGAQETQYF,TGTGCCAGCAGCTTCCAGGGACAGGGGGCGCAGGAGACCCAGTACTTC
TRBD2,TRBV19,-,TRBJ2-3,CASTVQRGGRGTQYF,TGTGCCAGTACGGTCCAGCGGGGGGGCCGAGGTACGCAGTATTTT
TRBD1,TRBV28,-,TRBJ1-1,CASRDRANTEAFF,TGTGCCAGCCGTGACAGGGCGAACACTGAAGCTTTCTTT
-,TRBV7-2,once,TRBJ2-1,CAISSNSNEQFF,TGTGCTATCAGCTCGAACTCAAATGAGCAGTTCTTC
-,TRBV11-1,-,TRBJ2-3,CASSPGQGGGDTQYF,TGTGCCAGCAGCCCTGGGCAGGGCGGTGGAGATACGCAGTATTTT
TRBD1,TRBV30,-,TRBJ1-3,CAWSSPGYRGRNTIYF,TGTGCCTGGAGTTCGCCCGGCTACAGGGGCAGAAACACCATATATTTT
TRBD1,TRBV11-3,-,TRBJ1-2,CASSPNPPTGIYGYTF,TGTGCCAGCAGTCCAAACCCCCCGACAGGGATCTATGGCTACACCTTC
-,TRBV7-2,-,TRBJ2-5,CASSLTRSQETQYF,TGTGCCAGCAGCTTGACCCGATCTCAAGAGACCCAGTACTTC
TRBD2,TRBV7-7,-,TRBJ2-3,CASSLALAGADTQYF,TGTGCTAGCAGCTTAGCGCTAGCGGGAGCAGATACGCAGTATTTT
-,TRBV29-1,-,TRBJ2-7,CSVEERGTTYEQYF,TGCAGCGTTGAAGAGCGGGGAACCACCTACGAGCAGTACTTC
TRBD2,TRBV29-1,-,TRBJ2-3,CSVGGGSTDTQYF,TGCAGCGTTGGGGGGGGTAGCACAGATACGCAGTATTTT
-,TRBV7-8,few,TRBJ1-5,CASSLRPTPDSNQPQHF,TGTGCCAGCAGCTTACGTCCCACCCCAGATAGCAATCAGCCCCAGCATTTT
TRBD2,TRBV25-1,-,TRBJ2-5,CASSEGGGGAWETQYF,TGTGCCAGCAGTGAAGGTGGCGGGGGGGCCTGGGAGACCCAGTACTTC
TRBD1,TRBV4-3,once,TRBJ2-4,CASSHRRDRPPYF,TGCGCCAGCAGCCACCGCCGGGACAGACCGCCGTACTTC
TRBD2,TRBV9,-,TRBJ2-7,CASSAGTSGSSWEQYF,TGTGCCAGCAGCGCCGGGACTAGCGGGAGTTCATGGGAGCAGTACTTC
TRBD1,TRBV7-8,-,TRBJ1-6,CASSLTTGGNSPLHF,TGTGCCAGCAGCCTTACGACAGGGGGGAATTCACCCCTCCACTTT
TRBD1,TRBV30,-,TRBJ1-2,CAWSAGTGRGDGYTF,TGTGCCTGGAGTGCCGGGACAGGGAGGGGGGATGGCTACACCTTC
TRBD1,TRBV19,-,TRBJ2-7,CASRAIDRGSYEQYF,TGTGCCAGTAGGGCGATAGACAGGGGGAGCTACGAGCAGTACTTC
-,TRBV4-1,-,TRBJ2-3,CASSQVGRTTDTQYF,TGCGCCAGCAGCCAAGTTGGACGCACCACAGATACGCAGTATTTT
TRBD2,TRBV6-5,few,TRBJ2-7,CAENRGRSVSYEQYF,TGTGCTGAGAATCGCGGGAGGTCGGTATCCTACGAGCAGTACTTC
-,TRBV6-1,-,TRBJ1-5,CASSEGWKRLTPQHF,TGTGCCAGCAGTGAAGGTTGGAAACGTCTGACCCCCCAGCATTTT
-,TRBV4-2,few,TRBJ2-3,CASSLTGDTQYF,TGTGCCAGCAGCTTGACTGGGGATACGCAGTATTTT
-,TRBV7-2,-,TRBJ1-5,CASTPDRNQPQHF,TGTGCCAGCACCCCGGACCGCAATCAGCCCCAGCATTTT
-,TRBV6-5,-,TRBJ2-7,CASSSFGYSSYEQYF,TGTGCCAGCAGTTCGTTCGGGTACAGCTCCTACGAGCAGTACTTC
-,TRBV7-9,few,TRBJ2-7,CASSLVGGSYEQYF,TGTGCCAGCAGCTTAGTGGGGGGCTCCTACGAGCAGTACTTC
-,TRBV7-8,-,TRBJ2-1,CASSIYGTEQFF,TGTGCCAGCAGCATCTACGGTACTGAGCAGTTCTTC
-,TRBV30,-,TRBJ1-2,CAWSALRGSWNGYTF,TGTGCCTGGAGTGCCCTCCGGGGTAGCTGGAATGGCTACACCTTC
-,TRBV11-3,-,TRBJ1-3,CASSHFWGGNTIYF,TGTGCCAGCAGCCACTTTTGGGGTGGAAACACCATATATTTT
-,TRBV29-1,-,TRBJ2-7,CSAAGQGMHEQYF,TGCAGCGCTGCTGGGCAGGGGATGCACGAGCAGTACTTC
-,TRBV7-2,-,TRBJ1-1,CASSLNRVNTEAFF,TGTGCCAGCAGCTTAAACAGGGTGAACACTGAAGCTTTCTTT